Following are 14 T cell receptor beta chains from one sample sequenced in a study of T cell responses to AZD1222 COVID-19 vaccine. The repertoire was sequenced with immunoSEQ multiplex PCR; TCRdb's copy has only in-frame clones and lacks some. The data contain about 120,000 clones, roughly 90% of them singletons. The starting material was peripheral blood, obtained on day 0 of AZD1222 vaccination. All receptors derive from an adult in good health.

This chain joins TRBV4-2 and TRBJ1-6; 7 bases match TRBD1. With 3 bases clipped from V and 5 bases from J, the junction kept 1 base outside the gene matches. This CDR3 is built from 14 residues. Germline values: CDR1 LGHNA, CDR2 YNFKEQ. The CDR3 DNA sequence: TGTGCCAGCAGCCAGGACAGGAATAATTCACCCCTCCACTTT. Its translation is CASSQDRNNSPLHF.

The V and J genes are TRBV2 and TRBJ1-5, with 7 bases identical to TRBD1. Germline V gene lookup returns CDR1 SNHLY and CDR2 FYNNEI. The CDR3 has 14 amino acids. V lost 7 bases to trimming and J lost 0 bases; unmatched junction nucleotides: 3. The CDR3 bases are TGTGCCAGCAAAAGACAGGGTAGCAATCAGCCCCAGCATTTT. Its translation is CASKRQGSNQPQHF.

The CDR3 DNA sequence: TGTGCCAGCAGTTTCAGGTCCCCCCCCAACCCAACTCAAGAGACCCAGTACTTC. This gives the protein CASSFRSPPNPTQETQYF. This rearrangement joins TRBV27 to TRBJ2-5, with no clear D. Germline-derived CDR1 and CDR2 are MNHEY and SMNVEV (reference sequence). The CDR3 is made up of 18 amino acids. The ends were cut back, 3 bases at V and 2 bases at J, with 22 bases in the middle.

This chain uses TRBV3-1 (or the pseudogene TRBV3-2) with TRBJ1-5, with D possibly matching TRBD1 (6 bases). Germline V gene sequence: CDR1 LGHDT, CDR2 YNNKEL (reference sequence). V was cut by 0 bases and J by 6 bases, with 15 bases left in between. The CDR3 is 16 amino acids. CDR3 region: CASSQDTGRAGQPQHF. As DNA, the CDR3 is TGTGCCAGCAGCCAAGACACAGGGAGGGCTGGTCAGCCCCAGCATTTT.

CDR3 sequence (DNA): TGTGCCAGCAGCGTAATCCCGATTCGACAGGGCGGTAATCAGCCCCAGCATTTT. It translates to CASSVIPIRQGGNQPQHF. This chain connects TRBV9 to TRBJ1-5, with TRBD1 matching over 7 bases. The CDR3 extends over 18 amino acids. V shed 1 base, J shed 4 bases, and the junction held 14 bases outside the gene matches. CDR1 and CDR2 (germline): SGDLS, YYNGEE.

V usage is TRBV7-8 and J usage is TRBJ1-5, with no clear D. Germline V gene data show CDR1 as SGHVS and CDR2 as FQNEAQ. The CDR3 consists of 14 residues. V lost 3 bases, J lost 6 bases, and 12 bases lay in between. Here the CDR3 DNA reads TGTGCCAGCAGCTTTAAGGCGTCCGTTCAGCCCCAGCATTTT. As protein: CASSFKASVQPQHF. Using reference TRBV7-8 and TRBJ1-5 for the parts outside the CDR3, the full variable domain is GAGVSQSPRYKVAKRGQDVALRCDPISGHVSLFWYQQALGQGPEFLTYFQNEAQLDKSGLPSDRFFAERPEGSVSTLKIQRTQQEDSAVYLCASSFKASVQPQHFGDGTRLSIL.

V gene TRBV7-9 combines with J gene TRBJ2-1; 9 bases are shared with TRBD1. Germline lookup yields CDR1 SEHNR and CDR2 FQNEAQ (reference sequence). V was clipped by 5 bases and J by 3 bases; unmatched bases: 8. This CDR3 spans 16 amino acids. The CDR3 DNA reads as TGTGCCAGCAGCCCGTTCGGGACAGGGTTCTACAATGAGCAGTTCTTC. Protein product: CASSPFGTGFYNEQFF.

V usage is TRBV18 and J usage is TRBJ2-7, with 7 bases aligning to TRBD1. This CDR3 comprises 12 residues. V lost 6 bases, J lost 4 bases, and 3 bases stayed unmatched. Germline V gene data show CDR1 as KGHSH and CDR2 as LQKENI. CDR3 sequence (DNA): TGTGCCAGCTCGAGGGACAGATACGAGCAGTACTTC. Residues: CASSRDRYEQYF.

V usage is TRBV7-3 and J usage is TRBJ2-1; TRBD1 might be the D (6 bases). The CDR3 runs to 14 residues. V lost 6 bases to trimming and J lost 5 bases, with 14 bases between them. Germline V gives CDR1 SGHTA, CDR2 FQGTGA. CDR3 sequence (DNA): TGTGCCAGCAGTCATGCCCGGGACAACAATGAGCAGTTCTTC. Translated, it gives CASSHARDNNEQFF.

This chain joins TRBV7-8 and TRBJ1-1, with unresolved D. Germline loops: CDR1 SGHVS, CDR2 FQNEAQ. V was trimmed by 8 bases and J by 0 bases, leaving 10 bases between them. The CDR3 is 13 amino acids. The CDR3 DNA reads TGTGCCAGCTCCATGTCGGTGAACACTGAAGCTTTCTTT. Protein: CASSMSVNTEAFF.

The chain uses TRBV15 and TRBJ2-2; D is ambiguous. V was clipped by 1 base and J by 7 bases, with 13 bases between them. Germline loops: CDR1 LNHNV, CDR2 YYDKDF (reference sequence). This CDR3 is 15 amino acids long. In nucleotides, the CDR3 is TGTGCCACCAGCAGAGGTACTGCCGCCCACGGGGAGCTGTTTTTT. It translates to CATSRGTAAHGELFF.

The V gene is TRBV20-1, the J gene TRBJ2-5, with 11 bases aligning to TRBD2. The germline gives CDR1 DFQATT, CDR2 SNEGSKA (reference sequence). The trim removed 3 bases at V and 5 bases at J, leaving 8 bases unmatched. This CDR3 region has 15 residues. The CDR3 DNA reads as TGCAGTGCTAGTCCCCTAGCGGGAGGAGTTGAGACCCAGTACTTC. Its translation: CSASPLAGGVETQYF.

The V gene is TRBV6-5, the J gene TRBJ1-2, with TRBD1 matching 12 bases. The V gene's germline CDR1 is MNHEY and CDR2 SVGAGI. The CDR3 totals 16 residues. V lost 2 bases to trimming and J lost 4 bases; unmatched junction nucleotides: 5. The chain's CDR3 is CASSYGDRGRGYGYTF. For the CDR3, the DNA is TGTGCCAGCAGTTACGGGGACAGGGGGCGCGGCTATGGCTACACCTTC.

V and J are TRBV28 and TRBJ1-2; 9 nucleotides match TRBD1. After removal of 5 bases from V and 1 base from J, the junction contained 2 bases not matched to a gene. Germline CDR1 MDHEN, CDR2 SYDVKM. This CDR3 is 14 amino acids long. CDR3 bases: TGTGCCAGCAGTAAGGGACAGGGTAACTATGGCTACACCTTC. Its translation: CASSKGQGNYGYTF.